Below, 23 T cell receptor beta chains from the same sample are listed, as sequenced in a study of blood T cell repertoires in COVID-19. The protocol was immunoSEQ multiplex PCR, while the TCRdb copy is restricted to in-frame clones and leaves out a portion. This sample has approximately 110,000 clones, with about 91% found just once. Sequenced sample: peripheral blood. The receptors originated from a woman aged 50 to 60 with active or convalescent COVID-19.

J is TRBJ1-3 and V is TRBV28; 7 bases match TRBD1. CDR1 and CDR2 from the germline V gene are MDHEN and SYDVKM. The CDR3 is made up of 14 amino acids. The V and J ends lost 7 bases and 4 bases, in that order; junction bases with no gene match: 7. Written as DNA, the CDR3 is TGTGCCAGCACCCAAACAGGGGACGGAAACACCATATATTTT. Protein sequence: CASTQTGDGNTIYF.

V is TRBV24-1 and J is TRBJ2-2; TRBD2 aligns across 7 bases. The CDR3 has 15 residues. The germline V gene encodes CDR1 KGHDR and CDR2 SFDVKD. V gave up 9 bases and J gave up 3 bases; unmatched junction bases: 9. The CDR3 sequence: CATGKIAGDTGELFF. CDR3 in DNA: TGTGCCACCGGCAAAATAGCGGGTGACACCGGGGAGCTGTTTTTT.

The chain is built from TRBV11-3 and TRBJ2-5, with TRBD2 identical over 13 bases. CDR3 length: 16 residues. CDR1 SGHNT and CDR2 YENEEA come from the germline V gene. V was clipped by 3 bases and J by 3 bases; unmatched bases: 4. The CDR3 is CASSFSGTSGKETQYF. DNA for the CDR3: TGTGCCAGCAGCTTTAGCGGGACTAGCGGGAAAGAGACCCAGTACTTC.

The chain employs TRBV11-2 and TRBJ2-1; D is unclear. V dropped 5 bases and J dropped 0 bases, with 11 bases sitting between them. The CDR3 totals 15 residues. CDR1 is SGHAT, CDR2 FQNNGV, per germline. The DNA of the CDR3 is TGTGCCAGCAGCCGTACCCGGAGCTCCTACAATGAGCAGTTCTTC. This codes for CASSRTRSSYNEQFF.

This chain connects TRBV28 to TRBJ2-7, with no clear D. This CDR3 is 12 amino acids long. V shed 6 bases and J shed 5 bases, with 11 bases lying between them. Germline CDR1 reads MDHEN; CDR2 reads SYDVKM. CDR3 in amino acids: CASRPDSHEQYF. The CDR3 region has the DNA TGTGCCAGCAGACCAGATTCACACGAGCAGTACTTC.

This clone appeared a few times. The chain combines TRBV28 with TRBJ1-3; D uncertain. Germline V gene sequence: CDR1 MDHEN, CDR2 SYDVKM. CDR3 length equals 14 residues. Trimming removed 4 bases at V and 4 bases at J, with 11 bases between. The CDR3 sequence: CASSSSRTGNTIYF. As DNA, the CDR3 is TGTGCCAGCAGTTCATCACGAACAGGAAACACCATATATTTT.

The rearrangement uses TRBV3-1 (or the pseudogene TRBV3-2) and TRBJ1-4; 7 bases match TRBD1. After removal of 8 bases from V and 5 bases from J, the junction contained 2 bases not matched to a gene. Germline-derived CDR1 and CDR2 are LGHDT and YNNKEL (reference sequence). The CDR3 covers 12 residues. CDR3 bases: TGTGCCAGCGGGACAGTCAATGAAAAACTGTTTTTT. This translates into CASGTVNEKLFF.

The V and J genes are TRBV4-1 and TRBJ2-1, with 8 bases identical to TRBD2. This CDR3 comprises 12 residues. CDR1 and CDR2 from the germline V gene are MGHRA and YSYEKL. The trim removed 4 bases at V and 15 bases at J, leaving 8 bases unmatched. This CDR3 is CASSPGGGRAFF. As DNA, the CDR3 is TGCGCCAGCAGCCCCGGGGGGGGACGGGCGTTCTTC.

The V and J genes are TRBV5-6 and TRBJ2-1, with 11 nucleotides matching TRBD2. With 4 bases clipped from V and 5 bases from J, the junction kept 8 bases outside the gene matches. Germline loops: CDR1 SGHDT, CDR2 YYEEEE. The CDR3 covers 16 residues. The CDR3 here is CASSITSGRWDNEQFF. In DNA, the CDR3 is TGTGCCAGCAGCATAACTAGCGGGAGATGGGACAATGAGCAGTTCTTC.

CDR3 protein: CASSPGGTDTQYF. Written as DNA, the CDR3 is TGTGCCAGCAGTCCAGGGGGCACAGATACGCAGTATTTT. The chain is built from TRBV5-4 and TRBJ2-3; tentative D call: TRBD1 (6 bases). CDR1 SGHNT and CDR2 YYREEE come from the germline V gene (reference sequence). The CDR3 consists of 13 residues. Between the trimmed V and J ends, which lost 5 bases and 1 base, there was a span of 8 bases. Combining the CDR3 with reference TRBV5-4 and TRBJ2-3 gives the whole variable domain ETGVTQSPTHLIKTRGQQVTLRCSSQSGHNTVSWYQQALGQGPQFIFQYYREEENGRGNFPPRFSGLQFPNYSSELNVNALELDDSALYLCASSPGGTDTQYFGPGTRLTVL.

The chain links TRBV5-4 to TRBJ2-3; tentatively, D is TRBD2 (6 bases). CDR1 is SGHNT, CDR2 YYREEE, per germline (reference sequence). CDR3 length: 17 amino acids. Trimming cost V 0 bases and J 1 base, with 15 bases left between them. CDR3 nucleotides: TGTGCCAGCAGCTTGGGATTATCGGCTAGCGGCACAGATACGCAGTATTTT. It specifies CASSLGLSASGTDTQYF.

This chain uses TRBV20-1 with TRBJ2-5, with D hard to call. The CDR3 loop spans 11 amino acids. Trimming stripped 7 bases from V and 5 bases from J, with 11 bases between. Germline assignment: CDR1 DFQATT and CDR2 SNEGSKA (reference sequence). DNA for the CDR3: TGCAGTGGGGTGGGCCGGGAGACCCAGTACTTC. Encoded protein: CSGVGRETQYF.

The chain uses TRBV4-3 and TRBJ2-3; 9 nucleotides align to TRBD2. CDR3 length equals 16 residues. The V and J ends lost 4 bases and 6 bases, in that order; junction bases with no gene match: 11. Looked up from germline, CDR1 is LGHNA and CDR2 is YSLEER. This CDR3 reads CASSPLVASGTDTQYF. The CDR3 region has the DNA TGCGCCAGCAGCCCCCTGGTGGCTAGCGGGACGGATACGCAGTATTTT.

DNA of the CDR3: TGTGCCAGCAGCCGAAAGGGGACAGGGGGCGAAGAGACCCAGTACTTC. Translating gives CASSRKGTGGEETQYF. The chain links TRBV7-8 to TRBJ2-5; 12 bases match TRBD1. The CDR3 sequence is 16 residues long. V shed 5 bases and J 3 bases; nucleotides not matched to a gene: 7. The germline V gene has CDR1 SGHVS and CDR2 FQNEAQ.

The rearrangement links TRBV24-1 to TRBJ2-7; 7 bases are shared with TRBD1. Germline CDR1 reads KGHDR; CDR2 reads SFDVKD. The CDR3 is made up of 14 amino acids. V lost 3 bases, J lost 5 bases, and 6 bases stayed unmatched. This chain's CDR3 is CATSDATGIHEQYF. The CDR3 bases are TGTGCCACCAGTGATGCGACAGGGATCCACGAGCAGTACTTC.

CDR3 coding DNA: TGTGCCAGTAGTATTACAGGACAGAACACTGAAGCTTTCTTT. Amino acids: CASSITGQNTEAFF. The chain has TRBV19 and TRBJ1-1; D possibly corresponds to TRBD1 (5 bases). Trimming left V 3 bases short and J 1 base short, with 9 bases between. Germline loops: CDR1 LNHDA, CDR2 SQIVND (reference sequence). The CDR3 sequence is 14 residues long.

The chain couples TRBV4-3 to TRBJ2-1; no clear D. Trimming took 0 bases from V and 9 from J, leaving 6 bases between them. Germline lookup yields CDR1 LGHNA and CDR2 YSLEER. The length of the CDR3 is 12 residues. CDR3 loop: CASSQDRSEQFF. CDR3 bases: TGCGCCAGCAGCCAAGATCGGAGTGAGCAGTTCTTC.

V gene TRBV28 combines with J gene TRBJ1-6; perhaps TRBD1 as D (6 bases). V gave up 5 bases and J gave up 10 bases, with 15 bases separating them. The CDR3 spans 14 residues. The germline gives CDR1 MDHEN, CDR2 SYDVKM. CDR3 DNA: TGTGCCAGCAGTCCATACCGGGACATCTCACCCCTCCACTTT. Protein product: CASSPYRDISPLHF.

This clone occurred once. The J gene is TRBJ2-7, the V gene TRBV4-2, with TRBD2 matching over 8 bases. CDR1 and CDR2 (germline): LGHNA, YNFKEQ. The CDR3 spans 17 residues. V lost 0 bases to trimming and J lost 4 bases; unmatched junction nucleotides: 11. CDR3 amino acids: CASSQETTTSESYEQYF. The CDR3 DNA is TGTGCCAGCAGCCAAGAAACGACGACTAGCGAGTCGTACGAGCAGTACTTC.

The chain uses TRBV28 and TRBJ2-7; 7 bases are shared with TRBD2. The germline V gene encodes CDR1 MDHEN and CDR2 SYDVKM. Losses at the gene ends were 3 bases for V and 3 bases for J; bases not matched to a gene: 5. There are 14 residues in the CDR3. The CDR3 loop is CASSLGGSGYEQYF. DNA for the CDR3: TGTGCCAGCAGTTTGGGGGGGTCAGGCTACGAGCAGTACTTC.

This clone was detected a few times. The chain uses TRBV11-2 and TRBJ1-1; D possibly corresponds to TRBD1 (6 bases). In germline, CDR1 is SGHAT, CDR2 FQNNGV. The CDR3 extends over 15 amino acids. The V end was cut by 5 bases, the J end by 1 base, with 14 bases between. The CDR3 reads CASSPRTAQNTEAFF. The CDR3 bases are TGTGCCAGCAGCCCCCGGACAGCCCAGAACACTGAAGCTTTCTTT.

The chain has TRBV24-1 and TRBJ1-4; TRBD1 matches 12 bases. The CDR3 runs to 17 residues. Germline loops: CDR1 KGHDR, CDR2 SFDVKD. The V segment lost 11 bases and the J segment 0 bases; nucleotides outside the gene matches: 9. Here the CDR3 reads CASRDRGQFATNEKLFF. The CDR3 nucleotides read TGTGCCAGCAGGGACAGGGGGCAGTTCGCAACTAATGAAAAACTGTTTTTT.

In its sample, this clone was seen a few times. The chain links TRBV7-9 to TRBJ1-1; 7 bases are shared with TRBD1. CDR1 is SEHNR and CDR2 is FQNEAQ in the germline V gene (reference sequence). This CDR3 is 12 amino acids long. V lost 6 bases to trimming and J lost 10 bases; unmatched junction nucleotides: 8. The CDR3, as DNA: TGTGCCAGCAGGGGGACAGAGATGGGAGCTTTCTTT. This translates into CASRGTEMGAFF. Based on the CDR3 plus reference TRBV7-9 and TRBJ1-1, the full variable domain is DTGVSQNPRHKITKRGQNVTFRCDPISEHNRLYWYRQTLGQGPEFLTYFQNEAQLEKSRLLSDRFSAERPKGSFSTLEIQRTEQGDSAMYLCASRGTEMGAFFGQGTRLTVV.